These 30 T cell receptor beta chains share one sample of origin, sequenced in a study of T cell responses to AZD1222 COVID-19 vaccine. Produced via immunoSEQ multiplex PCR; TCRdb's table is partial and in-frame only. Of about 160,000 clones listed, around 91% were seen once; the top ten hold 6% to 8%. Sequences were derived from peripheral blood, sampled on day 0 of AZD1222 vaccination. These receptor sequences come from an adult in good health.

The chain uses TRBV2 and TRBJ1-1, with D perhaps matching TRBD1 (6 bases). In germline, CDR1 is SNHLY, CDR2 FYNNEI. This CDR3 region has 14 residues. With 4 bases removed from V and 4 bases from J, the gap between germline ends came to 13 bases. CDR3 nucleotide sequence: TGTGCCAGCAGTGTTTGGGGGCTCGGCACTGAAGCTTTCTTT. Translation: CASSVWGLGTEAFF. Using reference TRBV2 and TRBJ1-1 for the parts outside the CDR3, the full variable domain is EPEVTQTPSHQVTQMGQEVILRCVPISNHLYFYWYRQILGQKVEFLVSFYNNEISEKSEIFDDQFSVERPDGSNFTLKIRSTKLEDSAMYFCASSVWGLGTEAFFGQGTRLTVV.

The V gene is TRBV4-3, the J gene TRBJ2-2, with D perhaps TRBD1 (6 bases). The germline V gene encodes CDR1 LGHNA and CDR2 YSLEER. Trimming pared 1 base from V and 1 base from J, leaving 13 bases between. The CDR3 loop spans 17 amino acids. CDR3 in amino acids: CASSQGDRPMNTGELFF. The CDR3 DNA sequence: TGCGCCAGCAGCCAAGGAGACAGGCCTATGAACACCGGGGAGCTGTTTTTT.

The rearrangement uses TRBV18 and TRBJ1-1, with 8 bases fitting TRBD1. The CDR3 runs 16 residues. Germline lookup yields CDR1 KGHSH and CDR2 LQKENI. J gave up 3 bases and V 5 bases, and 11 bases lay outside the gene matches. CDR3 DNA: TGTGCCAGCTCATCAGAAGCAGGGGGCCGATACACTGAAGCTTTCTTT. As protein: CASSSEAGGRYTEAFF.

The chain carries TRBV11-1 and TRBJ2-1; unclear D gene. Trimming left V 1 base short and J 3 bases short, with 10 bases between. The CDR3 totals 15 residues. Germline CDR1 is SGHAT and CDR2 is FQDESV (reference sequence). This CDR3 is CASSLDTGGYNEQFF. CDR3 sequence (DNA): TGTGCCAGCAGCTTAGACACCGGCGGCTACAATGAGCAGTTCTTC.

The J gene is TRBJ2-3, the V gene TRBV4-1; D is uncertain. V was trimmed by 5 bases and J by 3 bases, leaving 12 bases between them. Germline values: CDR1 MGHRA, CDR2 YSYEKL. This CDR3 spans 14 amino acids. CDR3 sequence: CASSFQATTDTQYF. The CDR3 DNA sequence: TGCGCCAGCAGCTTCCAGGCAACAACAGATACGCAGTATTTT.

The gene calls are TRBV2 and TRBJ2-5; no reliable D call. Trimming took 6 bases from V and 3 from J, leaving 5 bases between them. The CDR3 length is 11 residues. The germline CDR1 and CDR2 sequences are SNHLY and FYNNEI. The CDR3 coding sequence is TGTGCCAGCAGGGTGGAAGAGACCCAGTACTTC. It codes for CASRVEETQYF.

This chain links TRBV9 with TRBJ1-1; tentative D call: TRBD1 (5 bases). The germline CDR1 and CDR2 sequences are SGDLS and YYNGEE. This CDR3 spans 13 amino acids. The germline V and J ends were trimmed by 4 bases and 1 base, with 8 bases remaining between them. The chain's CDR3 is CASSFGQNTEAFF. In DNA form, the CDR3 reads TGTGCCAGCAGCTTCGGACAGAACACTGAAGCTTTCTTT.

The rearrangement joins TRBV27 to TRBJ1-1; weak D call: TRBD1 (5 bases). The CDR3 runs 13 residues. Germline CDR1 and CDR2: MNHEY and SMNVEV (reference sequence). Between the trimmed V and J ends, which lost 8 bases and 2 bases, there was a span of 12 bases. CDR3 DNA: TGTGCCAGCCGTTGGGGCGGTAACACTGAAGCTTTCTTT. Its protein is CASRWGGNTEAFF.

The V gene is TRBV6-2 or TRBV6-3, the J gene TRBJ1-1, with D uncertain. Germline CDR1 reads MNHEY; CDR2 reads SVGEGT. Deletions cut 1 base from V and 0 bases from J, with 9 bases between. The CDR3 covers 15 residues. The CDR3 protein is CASSYFQTMNTEAFF. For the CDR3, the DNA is TGTGCCAGCAGTTACTTCCAGACCATGAACACTGAAGCTTTCTTT.

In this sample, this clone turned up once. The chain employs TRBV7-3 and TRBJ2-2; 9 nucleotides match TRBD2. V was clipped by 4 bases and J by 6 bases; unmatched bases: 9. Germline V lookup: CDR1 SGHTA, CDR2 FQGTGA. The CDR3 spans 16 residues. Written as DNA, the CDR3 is TGTGCCAGCAGCTCTCATGGCGGGGGGGCCCCCGGGGAGCTGTTTTTT. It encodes CASSSHGGGAPGELFF.

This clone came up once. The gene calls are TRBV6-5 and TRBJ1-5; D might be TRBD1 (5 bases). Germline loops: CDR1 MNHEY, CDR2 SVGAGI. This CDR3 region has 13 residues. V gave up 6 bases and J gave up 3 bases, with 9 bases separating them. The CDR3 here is CASSLTDNQPQHF. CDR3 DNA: TGTGCCAGCAGCCTGACAGACAATCAGCCCCAGCATTTT.

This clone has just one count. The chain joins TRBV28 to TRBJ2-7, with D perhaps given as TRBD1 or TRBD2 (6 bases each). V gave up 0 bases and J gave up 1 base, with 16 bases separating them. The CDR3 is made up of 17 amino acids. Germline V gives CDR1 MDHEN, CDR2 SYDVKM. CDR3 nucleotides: TGTGCCAGCAGTTTATGGGCCTCGGGGGCACGATCCTACGAGCAGTACTTC. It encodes CASSLWASGARSYEQYF. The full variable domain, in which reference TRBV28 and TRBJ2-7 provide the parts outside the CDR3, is DVKVTQSSRYLVKRTGEKVFLECVQDMDHENMFWYRQDPGLGLRLIYFSYDVKMKEKGDIPEGYSVSREKKERFSLILESASTNQTSMYLCASSLWASGARSYEQYFGPGTRLTVT.

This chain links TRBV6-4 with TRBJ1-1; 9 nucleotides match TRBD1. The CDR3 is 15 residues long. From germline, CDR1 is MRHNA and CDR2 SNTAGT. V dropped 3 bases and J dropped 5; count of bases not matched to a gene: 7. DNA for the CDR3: TGTGCCAGCAGTGAAGGGTGGACAGGGGAAACTGAAGCTTTCTTT. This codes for CASSEGWTGETEAFF.

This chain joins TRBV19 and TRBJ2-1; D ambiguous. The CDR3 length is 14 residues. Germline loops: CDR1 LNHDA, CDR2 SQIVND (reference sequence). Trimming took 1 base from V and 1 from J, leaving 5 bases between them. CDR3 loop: CASSIGGSYNEQFF. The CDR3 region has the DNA TGTGCCAGTAGTATAGGGGGTTCCTACAATGAGCAGTTCTTC.

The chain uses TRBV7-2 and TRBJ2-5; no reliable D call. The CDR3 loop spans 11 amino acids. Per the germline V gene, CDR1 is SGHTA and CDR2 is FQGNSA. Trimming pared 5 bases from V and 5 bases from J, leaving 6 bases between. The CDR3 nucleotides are TGTGCCAGCAGCGGACGGGAGACCCAGTACTTC. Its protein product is CASSGRETQYF.

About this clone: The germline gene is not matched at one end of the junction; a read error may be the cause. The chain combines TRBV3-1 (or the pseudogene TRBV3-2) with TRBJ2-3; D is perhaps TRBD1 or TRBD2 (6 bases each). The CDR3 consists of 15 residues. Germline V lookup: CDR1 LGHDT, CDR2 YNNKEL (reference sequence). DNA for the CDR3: TGTGCCAGCAGGCAAGGGGGGCAGGGGACAGATACGCAGTATTTT. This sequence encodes CASRQGGQGTDTQYF.

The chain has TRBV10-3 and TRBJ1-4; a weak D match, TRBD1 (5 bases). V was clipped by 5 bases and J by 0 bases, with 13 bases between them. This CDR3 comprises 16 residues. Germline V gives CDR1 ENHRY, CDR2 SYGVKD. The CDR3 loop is CAISSRGHPTNEKLFF. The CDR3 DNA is TGTGCCATCAGTTCGAGGGGCCATCCAACTAATGAAAAACTGTTTTTT.

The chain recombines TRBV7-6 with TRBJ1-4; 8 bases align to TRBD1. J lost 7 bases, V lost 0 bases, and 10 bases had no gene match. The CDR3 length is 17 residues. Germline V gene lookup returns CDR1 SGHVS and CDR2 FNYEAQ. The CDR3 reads CASSLAKGQAESEKLFF. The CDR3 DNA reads TGTGCCAGCAGCTTAGCCAAGGGACAGGCAGAGTCTGAAAAACTGTTTTTT.

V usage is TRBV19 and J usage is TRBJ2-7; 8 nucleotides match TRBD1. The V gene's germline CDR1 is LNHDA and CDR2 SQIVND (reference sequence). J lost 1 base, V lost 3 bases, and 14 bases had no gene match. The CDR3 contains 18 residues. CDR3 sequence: CASSMRHNPGQDSYEQYV. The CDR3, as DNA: TGTGCCAGTAGTATGAGACATAACCCGGGACAGGATTCCTACGAGCAGTACGTC.

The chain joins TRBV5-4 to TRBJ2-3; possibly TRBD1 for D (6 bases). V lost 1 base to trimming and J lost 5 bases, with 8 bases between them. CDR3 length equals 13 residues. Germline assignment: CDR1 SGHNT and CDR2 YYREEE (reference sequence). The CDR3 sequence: CASSLNREDTQYF. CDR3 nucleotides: TGTGCCAGCAGCTTGAACAGGGAAGATACGCAGTATTTT.

The CDR3 is CASSPSARHRAKNIQYF. The DNA of the CDR3 is TGTGCCAGCAGCCCTTCTGCAAGACACCGAGCCAAAAACATTCAGTACTTC. V is TRBV7-2 and J is TRBJ2-4; D remains ambiguous. CDR1 is SGHTA and CDR2 is FQGNSA in the germline V gene. Trimming took 5 bases from V and 0 from J, leaving 17 bases between them. The CDR3 totals 17 residues.

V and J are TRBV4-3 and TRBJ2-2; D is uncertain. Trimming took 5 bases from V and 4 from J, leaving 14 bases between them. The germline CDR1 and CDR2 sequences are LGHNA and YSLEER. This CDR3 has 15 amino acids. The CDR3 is CASSYRVSGTGELFF. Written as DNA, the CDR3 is TGCGCCAGCAGCTATCGGGTTTCAGGCACCGGGGAGCTGTTTTTT.

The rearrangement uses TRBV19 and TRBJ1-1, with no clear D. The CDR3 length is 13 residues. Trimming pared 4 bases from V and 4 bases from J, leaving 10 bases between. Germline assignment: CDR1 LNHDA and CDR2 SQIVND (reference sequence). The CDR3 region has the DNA TGTGCCAGTAGTAGGAGTCTGGGCACTGAAGCTTTCTTT. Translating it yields CASSRSLGTEAFF.

The CDR3 DNA is TGTGCCAGCAGTTTTCCGGGCCCTGAAGCTTTCTTT. Residues: CASSFPGPEAFF. The gene calls are TRBV12-3 or TRBV12-4 and TRBJ1-1; D is uncertain. The CDR3 runs 12 residues. V lost 3 bases to trimming and J lost 6 bases, with 8 bases between them.

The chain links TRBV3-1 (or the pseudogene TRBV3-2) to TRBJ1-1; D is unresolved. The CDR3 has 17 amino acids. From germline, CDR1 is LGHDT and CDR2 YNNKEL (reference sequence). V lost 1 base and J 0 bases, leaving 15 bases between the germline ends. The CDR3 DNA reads TGTGCCAGCAGCCAAGTCGGGCGGGCCTCGATGAACACTGAAGCTTTCTTT. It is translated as CASSQVGRASMNTEAFF.

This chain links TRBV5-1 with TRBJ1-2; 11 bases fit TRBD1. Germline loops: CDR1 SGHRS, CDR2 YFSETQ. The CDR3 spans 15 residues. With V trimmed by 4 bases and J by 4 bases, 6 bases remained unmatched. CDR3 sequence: CASSDRTGGGYGYTF. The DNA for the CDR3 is TGCGCCAGCAGCGACCGGACAGGGGGCGGCTATGGCTACACCTTC.

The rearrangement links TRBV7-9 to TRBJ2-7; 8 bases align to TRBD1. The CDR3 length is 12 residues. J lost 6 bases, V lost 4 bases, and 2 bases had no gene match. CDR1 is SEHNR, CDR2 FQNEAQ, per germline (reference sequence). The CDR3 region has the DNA TGTGCCAGCAGCTGGACAGGGAGCGAGCAGTACGTC. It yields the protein CASSWTGSEQYV.

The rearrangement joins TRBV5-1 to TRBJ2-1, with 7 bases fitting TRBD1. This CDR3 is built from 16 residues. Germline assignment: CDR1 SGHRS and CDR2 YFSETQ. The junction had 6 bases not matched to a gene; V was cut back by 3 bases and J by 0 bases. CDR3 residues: CASSWRQGHSYNEQFF. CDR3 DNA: TGCGCCAGCAGCTGGCGACAGGGACACTCCTACAATGAGCAGTTCTTC.

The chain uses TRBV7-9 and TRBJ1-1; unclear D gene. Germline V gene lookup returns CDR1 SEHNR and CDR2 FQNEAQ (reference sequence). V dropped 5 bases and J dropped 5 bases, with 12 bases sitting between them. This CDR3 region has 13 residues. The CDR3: CASSGSGGTEAFF. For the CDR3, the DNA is TGTGCCAGCAGCGGGAGTGGAGGAACTGAAGCTTTCTTT.

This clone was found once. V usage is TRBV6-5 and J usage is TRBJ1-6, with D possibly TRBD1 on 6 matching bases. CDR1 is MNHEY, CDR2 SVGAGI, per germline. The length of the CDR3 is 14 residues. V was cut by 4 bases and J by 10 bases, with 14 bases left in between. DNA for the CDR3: TGTGCCAGCAGTTCGAACAGGGTTGGGTCACCCCTCCACTTT. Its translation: CASSSNRVGSPLHF.